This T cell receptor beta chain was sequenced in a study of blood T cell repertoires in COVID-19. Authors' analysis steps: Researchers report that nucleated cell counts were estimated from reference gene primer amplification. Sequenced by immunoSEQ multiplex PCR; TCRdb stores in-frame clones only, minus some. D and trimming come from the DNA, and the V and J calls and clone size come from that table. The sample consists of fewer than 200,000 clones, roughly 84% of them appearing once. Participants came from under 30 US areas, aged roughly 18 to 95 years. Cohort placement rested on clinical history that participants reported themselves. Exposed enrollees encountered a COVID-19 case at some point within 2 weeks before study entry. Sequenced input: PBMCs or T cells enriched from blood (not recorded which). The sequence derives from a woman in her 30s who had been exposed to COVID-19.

The CDR3 DNA reads TGTGCCAGCAAGAGACAGGGGGGGGATAATTCACCCCTCCACTTT. It encodes CASKRQGGDNSPLHF. The rearrangement links TRBV27 to TRBJ1-6, with 9 bases identical to TRBD1. The CDR3 has 15 amino acids. Germline assignment: CDR1 MNHEY and CDR2 SMNVEV (reference sequence). The V segment lost 7 bases and the J segment 5 bases; nucleotides outside the gene matches: 6.